The entry that follows covers one T cell receptor (beta chain) sequence. Its antigen remains unknown. Repertoires were generated with immunoSEQ multiplex PCR, while TCRdb's copy carries only in-frame clones and drops some. The sample holds under 150,000 clones, roughly 88% seen once. This entry belongs to a study of T cell responses to AZD1222 COVID-19 vaccine. Study conclusions and caveats: In a largely white British group with more females than males, clonal diversity was possibly underestimated.

This material consisted of peripheral blood, taken 28 days after the second AZD1222 dose. The TCR originated in an adult who received the AZD1222 COVID-19 vaccine.

The CDR3 sequence is CASSLNTEAFF. CDR3 DNA: TGCGCCAGCAGCTTGAACACTGAAGCTTTCTTT. The chain is built from TRBV5-1 and TRBJ1-1, with unresolved D. V shed 1 base and J shed 2 bases, with 0 bases lying between them. Germline CDR1 reads SGHRS; CDR2 reads YFSETQ. The CDR3 contains 11 residues. The full variable domain, rest sourced from reference TRBV5-1 and TRBJ1-1, is KAGVTQTPRYLIKTRGQQVTLSCSPISGHRSVSWYQQTPGQGLQFLFEYFSETQRNKGNFPGRFSGRQFSNSRSEMNVSTLELGDSALYLCASSLNTEAFFGQGTRLTVV.